These T cell receptor beta chains were read from a single sample in a study of CD8+ T cells in alopecia areata. The repertoire was sequenced with immunoSEQ multiplex PCR; TCRdb's copy has only in-frame clones and lacks some. This sample yields 270,000 or so clones, of which roughly 64% are seen a single time; under 2% belongs to the top ten. The starting material was CD4+ T cells sorted from blood, obtained at week 24, from a patient treated with tofacitinib. The receptors here all came from a human donor with alopecia areata. CDR3s include the opening cysteine and the closing phenylalanine or tryptophan. Each record gives: CDR3 protein, CDR3 DNA, V gene, J gene, D gene, clone size. A D gene is named only where the DNA matches it firmly. Clone size is stated in some rows and not others, as once, few, many or a class when expanded.

CAWKGGGRETQYF,TGTGCCTGGAAGGGTGGGGGTCGGGAGACCCAGTACTTC,TRBV30,TRBJ2-5,.,.
CAWSAQGRGETQYF,TGTGCCTGGAGCGCACAGGGTCGGGGGGAGACCCAGTACTTC,TRBV30,TRBJ2-5,.,.
CASSRSDGYEQYF,TGTGCCAGCAGTAGATCGGACGGTTACGAGCAGTACTTC,TRBV6-6,TRBJ2-7,.,.
CASSLETSARSYEQYF,TGTGCCAGCAGCTTAGAGACTAGCGCCCGATCCTACGAGCAGTACTTC,TRBV7-2,TRBJ2-7,TRBD2,once
CSVADGSLYEQYF,TGCAGCGTTGCGGACGGGAGTCTCTACGAGCAGTACTTC,TRBV29-1,TRBJ2-7,.,few
CAWSVRLANTGELFF,TGTGCCTGGAGTGTGAGACTAGCGAACACCGGGGAGCTGTTTTTT,TRBV30,TRBJ2-2,.,few
CASSSYRKISSYNEQFF,TGTGCCAGCAGCTCCTACCGGAAAATCAGCTCCTACAATGAGCAGTTCTTC,TRBV7-9,TRBJ2-1,.,.
CATCSGSSLPLHF,TGTGCCACCTGCTCGGGGAGTTCTTTACCCCTCCACTTT,TRBV2,TRBJ1-6,.,.
CAISESMGTDTQYF,TGTGCCATCAGTGAGTCTATGGGCACAGATACGCAGTATTTT,TRBV10-3,TRBJ2-3,.,.
CASSRQDRNTEAFF,TGTGCCAGCAGTAGACAGGACAGGAACACTGAAGCTTTCTTT,TRBV25-1,TRBJ1-1,.,.